These 30 T cell receptor beta chains were sequenced from one sample in a study of cytotoxic CD8 clonotypes in ibrutinib-treated CLL. Method: immunoSEQ multiplex PCR; TCRdb's copy keeps in-frame clones and lacks some. The table has roughly 63,000 clones, less than 75% seen once; the top ten hold roughly 14%. The starting material was PBMCs, obtained after 12 months of ibrutinib treatment. These receptors all come from a human donor with chronic lymphocytic leukemia.

This clone was observed a few times. The gene calls are TRBV6-5 and TRBJ2-1; D tentatively fits TRBD1 or TRBD2 (5 bases each). Trimming cost V 0 bases and J 10 bases, with 19 bases left between them. Germline V gives CDR1 MNHEY, CDR2 SVGAGI. The CDR3 runs to 16 residues. This CDR3 is CASSYSPGRSLSEQFF. In DNA, the CDR3 is TGTGCCAGCAGTTACTCCCCGGGACGGAGCCTCTCGGAGCAGTTCTTC.

V and J are TRBV27 and TRBJ2-3; either TRBD1 or TRBD2 may fit D (5 bases each). This CDR3 has 12 amino acids. The germline V gene encodes CDR1 MNHEY and CDR2 SMNVEV (reference sequence). V lost 9 bases and J 3 bases, leaving 10 bases between the germline ends. The CDR3 is CASGWGTDTQYF. CDR3 DNA: TGTGCCAGTGGCTGGGGGACAGATACGCAGTATTTT.

As to this clone: In the same sample, other DNA sequences code for this CDR3. The CDR3 nucleotides read TGCGCCAGCAGCTTGGGACCTAATTCACCCCTCCACTTT. It specifies CASSLGPNSPLHF. The rearrangement joins TRBV5-1 to TRBJ1-6; D uncertain. This CDR3 is built from 13 residues. Trimming cost V 0 bases and J 6 bases, with 4 bases left between them. The germline CDR1 and CDR2 sequences are SGHRS and YFSETQ.

CDR3 residues: CASSMTGSSTDTQYF. As DNA, the CDR3 is TGTGCCAGTAGTATGACAGGGTCGAGCACAGATACGCAGTATTTT. V and J are TRBV19 and TRBJ2-3, with TRBD1 matching 7 bases. V shed 3 bases, J shed 0 bases, and the junction held 3 bases outside the gene matches. The CDR3 is 15 residues long. Looked up from germline, CDR1 is LNHDA and CDR2 is SQIVND (reference sequence).

There are a few counts of this clone. CDR3 in DNA: TGTGCCAGTAGACTAGCGGGAGCCAACGAGCAGTACTTC. Its translation: CASRLAGANEQYF. This sequence joins TRBV19 and TRBJ2-7; TRBD2 agrees at 11 bases. J was trimmed by 5 bases and V by 6 bases; bases with no gene match: 3. Per the germline V gene, CDR1 is LNHDA and CDR2 is SQIVND (reference sequence). The length of the CDR3 is 13 residues.

The V gene is TRBV28, the J gene TRBJ2-7, with 9 bases that match TRBD1. After removal of 1 base from V and 2 bases from J, the junction contained 6 bases not matched to a gene. CDR1 and CDR2 from the germline V gene are MDHEN and SYDVKM. This CDR3 has 16 amino acids. CDR3 sequence (DNA): TGTGCCAGCAGTTTATTCGGGACAGGGCTAACCTACGAGCAGTACTTC. This sequence encodes CASSLFGTGLTYEQYF.

The genes are TRBV21-1 and TRBJ2-7; TRBD2 reflects the table's D call only, with no check against the DNA. TRBV21-1 represents a pseudogene. The CDR3 is 18 residues long. The CDR3 here is CASSKGIPQRGIIHEQYV. CDR3 DNA sequence: TGTGCCAGCAGCAAAGGAATCCCACAGCGGGGCATAATCCACGAGCAGTACGTC.

This clone was detected only a few times. The chain is built from TRBV11-2 and TRBJ2-7, with 11 bases fitting TRBD1. The CDR3 is made up of 15 amino acids. V shed 2 bases, J shed 7 bases, and the junction held 7 bases outside the gene matches. Germline lookup yields CDR1 SGHAT and CDR2 FQNNGV. The CDR3 DNA reads TGTGCCAGCAGCTTACTAGGACAGGGGGCTAGGGAGCAGTACTTC. Its protein product is CASSLLGQGAREQYF. The whole variable domain, remainder taken from reference TRBV11-2 and TRBJ2-7, is EAGVAQSPRYKIIEKRQSVAFWCNPISGHATLYWYQQILGQGPKLLIQFQNNGVVDDSQLPKDRFSAERLKGVDSTLKIQPAKLEDSAVYLCASSLLGQGAREQYFGPGTRLTVT.

The rearrangement links TRBV9 to TRBJ1-3, with TRBD1 identical over 8 bases. V was clipped by 5 bases and J by 1 base; unmatched bases: 8. The CDR3 runs 16 residues. The germline gives CDR1 SGDLS, CDR2 YYNGEE. In DNA form, the CDR3 reads TGTGCCAGCAGGCCTACAGGGGGTCGATCTGGAAACACCATATATTTT. This translates into CASRPTGGRSGNTIYF.

Only a few counts were recorded for this clone. The CDR3 DNA follows: TGTGCCAGTAGTATAGCGGGGGATCGATACGAGCAGTACTTC. It yields the protein CASSIAGDRYEQYF. V and J are TRBV19 and TRBJ2-7; a possible D gene is TRBD2 (6 bases). Trimming removed 1 base from V and 4 bases from J, with 11 bases in between. The CDR3 has 14 residues. Germline CDR1 and CDR2: LNHDA and SQIVND (reference sequence).

CDR3 region: CASSIAGYTEAFF. For the CDR3, the DNA is TGTGCCAGTAGTATAGCCGGCTACACTGAAGCTTTCTTT. The gene calls are TRBV19 and TRBJ1-1; D ambiguous. Deletions cut 1 base from V and 3 bases from J, with 6 bases between. CDR1 is LNHDA and CDR2 is SQIVND in the germline V gene (reference sequence). This CDR3 has 13 residues.

The gene calls are TRBV28 and TRBJ1-5, with D hard to call. CDR3 size: 14 residues. Germline lookup yields CDR1 MDHEN and CDR2 SYDVKM. Trimming took off 5 bases at V and 5 bases at J, with 13 bases between the two ends. In nucleotides, the CDR3 is TGTGCCAGCAGTCCCAGGTGGGCCCATCAGCCCCAGCATTTT. This encodes CASSPRWAHQPQHF.

In this sample, this clone turned up once. The chain joins TRBV5-4 to TRBJ2-3; D is perhaps TRBD2 (5 bases). V lost 4 bases, J lost 6 bases, and 12 bases lay in between. The CDR3 is 13 amino acids. Germline values: CDR1 SGHNT, CDR2 YYREEE (reference sequence). CDR3 in amino acids: CASSGGSLDTQYF. The CDR3 nucleotides are TGTGCCAGCAGCGGAGGCAGTCTTGATACGCAGTATTTT.

The J gene is TRBJ2-7, the V gene TRBV7-6, with a possible D match to TRBD2 (6 bases). The CDR3 is 14 amino acids. Germline V gene data show CDR1 as SGHVS and CDR2 as FNYEAQ. V shed 1 base and J shed 3 bases, with 10 bases lying between them. The CDR3 nucleotides are TGTGCCAGCAGCTTAGGTGCGGGGAACTACGAGCAGTACTTC. As protein: CASSLGAGNYEQYF.

The genes are TRBV9 and TRBJ1-1; D uncertain. V was pared by 0 bases and J by 0 bases, with 6 bases between. The germline V gene has CDR1 SGDLS and CDR2 YYNGEE. This CDR3 contains 14 residues. The CDR3 sequence is CASSVARMNTEAFF. The CDR3 DNA sequence: TGTGCCAGCAGCGTAGCGAGAATGAACACTGAAGCTTTCTTT. The variable domain in full, completed from reference TRBV9 and TRBJ1-1, reads DSGVTQTPKHLITATGQRVTLRCSPRSGDLSVYWYQQSLDQGLQFLIQYYNGEERAKGNILERFSAQQFPDLHSELNLSSLELGDSALYFCASSVARMNTEAFFGQGTRLTVV.

Comments on this clone: No conserved phenylalanine or tryptophan is present at the end of the CDR3, so a read error is the likely explanation. The DNA is left out, because the CDR3 cannot be placed on it with certainty; the CDR3 is given as TCRdb lists it. V is TRBV15 and J is TRBJ1-2. Inclusive of both ends, the CDR3 amounts to 12 amino acids. The germline CDR1 and CDR2 sequences are LNHNV and YYDKDF (reference sequence). The CDR3: CATSRDGGLAEH.

V is TRBV5-1 and J is TRBJ2-5, with 10 positions matching TRBD2. The CDR3 runs 16 residues. Germline CDR1 SGHRS, CDR2 YFSETQ. V lost 4 bases and J lost 7; bases outside the gene matches: 13. The CDR3 nucleotides read TGCGCCAGCAGCCTAGCGGGAGTAGACCCCGGAGGGACCCAGTACTTC. Amino acids: CASSLAGVDPGGTQYF.

The rearrangement links TRBV27 to TRBJ1-5; D call uncertain. Looked up from germline, CDR1 is MNHEY and CDR2 is SMNVEV (reference sequence). V lost 8 bases, J lost 6 bases, and 17 bases lay in between. The CDR3 is 14 residues long. The CDR3 reads CASSWGGMGQPQHF. The CDR3 coding sequence is TGTGCCAGCTCCTGGGGAGGTATGGGTCAGCCCCAGCATTTT.

There are a few counts of this clone. This chain connects TRBV10-3 to TRBJ1-4; 8 bases match TRBD1. Per the germline V gene, CDR1 is ENHRY and CDR2 is SYGVKD. This CDR3 comprises 16 residues. Trimming took 2 bases from V and 8 from J; bases not matched to a gene: 10. The CDR3 sequence is CAISEVSGGFYEKLFF. CDR3 bases: TGTGCCATCAGTGAGGTGTCAGGGGGCTTTTACGAAAAACTGTTTTTT.

This clone has more than one count but fewer than ten. V is TRBV28 and J is TRBJ2-1; weak D call: TRBD1 (6 bases). The CDR3 runs to 15 residues. Looked up from germline, CDR1 is MDHEN and CDR2 is SYDVKM. Trimming cost V 4 bases and J 7 bases, with 17 bases left between them. The CDR3 region has the DNA TGTGCCAGCAGTTACACCGCCAGGGGCGTAAATGAGCAGTTCTTC. Protein sequence: CASSYTARGVNEQFF.

The chain combines TRBV11-3 with TRBJ2-5; 15 bases line up with TRBD2. CDR1 SGHNT and CDR2 YENEEA come from the germline V gene. V shed 5 bases and J 7 bases; nucleotides not matched to a gene: 2. The CDR3 extends over 14 amino acids. CDR3 protein: CASSPGLAGGTQYF. For the CDR3, the DNA is TGTGCCAGCAGCCCGGGACTAGCGGGGGGGACCCAGTACTTC.

Only a few counts were recorded for this clone. The V gene is TRBV15, the J gene TRBJ1-1; maybe TRBD1 (6 bases). Trimming removed 0 bases from V and 8 bases from J, with 10 bases in between. The CDR3 is made up of 13 amino acids. Germline-derived CDR1 and CDR2 are LNHNV and YYDKDF (reference sequence). The chain's CDR3 is CATSRDRGSEAFF. The CDR3 DNA reads as TGTGCCACCAGCAGAGACAGGGGTTCCGAAGCTTTCTTT.

The chain links TRBV7-6 to TRBJ1-3; 7 bases are a match to TRBD1. J was trimmed by 0 bases and V by 1 base; bases with no gene match: 3. The CDR3 totals 16 residues. Per germline, CDR1 SGHVS and CDR2 FNYEAQ. The CDR3 bases are TGTGCCAGCAGCTTAGGGGGACAGAACTCTGGAAACACCATATATTTT. This translates into CASSLGGQNSGNTIYF.

CDR3 region: CASKDLTGYQPQHF. CDR3 nucleotide sequence: TGTGCCAGCAAGGACCTAACAGGTTATCAGCCCCAGCATTTT. The chain couples TRBV27 to TRBJ1-5, with a tentative D call TRBD1 (5 bases). Per the germline V gene, CDR1 is MNHEY and CDR2 is SMNVEV (reference sequence). Trimming stripped 7 bases from V and 5 bases from J, with 15 bases between. The CDR3 spans 14 residues.

V is TRBV4-1 and J is TRBJ2-1; 11 bases agree with TRBD1. The CDR3 runs 17 residues. V was clipped by 3 bases and J by 3 bases; unmatched bases: 7. Germline lookup yields CDR1 MGHRA and CDR2 YSYEKL. In DNA form, the CDR3 reads TGCGCCAGCAGCCAGAACCCGGGACAGGGGGGCTACAATGAGCAGTTCTTC. It yields the protein CASSQNPGQGGYNEQFF.

The chain recombines TRBV11-2 with TRBJ1-1; the D gene is possibly TRBD1 (5 bases). The CDR3 is 15 amino acids. Germline V gene lookup returns CDR1 SGHAT and CDR2 FQNNGV. V gave up 4 bases and J gave up 5 bases, with 17 bases separating them. The CDR3 loop is CASSSYRLGGTEAFF. CDR3 coding DNA: TGTGCCAGCAGCTCGTACCGGTTGGGGGGGACTGAAGCTTTCTTT.

This chain links TRBV10-3 with TRBJ1-6; 7 nucleotides agree with TRBD1. The V gene end was trimmed by 10 bases and the J gene end by 2 bases; junction bases not matched to a gene: 8. The CDR3 runs 15 residues. Germline V gene data show CDR1 as ENHRY and CDR2 as SYGVKD. The CDR3 loop is CANPFDRAYNSPLHF. Written as DNA, the CDR3 is TGTGCCAACCCTTTTGACAGGGCCTATAATTCACCCCTCCACTTT.

CDR3 residues: CASSQDRTGGQNIQYF. In nucleotides, the CDR3 is TGTGCCAGCAGCCAAGACCGAACAGGGGGACAAAACATTCAGTACTTC. The gene calls are TRBV4-2 and TRBJ2-4; 8 bases match TRBD1. The CDR3 covers 16 residues. Looked up from germline, CDR1 is LGHNA and CDR2 is YNFKEQ. Germline trimming cut 0 bases from V and 5 bases from J; bases unmatched to any gene: 6.

The chain combines TRBV28 with TRBJ2-2; TRBD1 matches 8 bases. Per the germline V gene, CDR1 is MDHEN and CDR2 is SYDVKM. The junction had 3 bases not matched to a gene; V was cut back by 3 bases and J by 3 bases. This CDR3 spans 15 amino acids. The CDR3 DNA is TGTGCCAGCAGTTTGGGACAGGAGTACACCGGGGAGCTGTTTTTT. Protein product: CASSLGQEYTGELFF.

This chain links TRBV10-3 with TRBJ2-7; D may be TRBD1 (6 bases). The germline V gene encodes CDR1 ENHRY and CDR2 SYGVKD. The CDR3 runs 16 residues. CDR3 DNA sequence: TGTGCCAGCAGTCATGGATCACCGGGACACACCTACGAGCAGTACGTC. Translating it yields CASSHGSPGHTYEQYV.